Described below is a single T cell receptor (beta chain) sequence and its context. The CDR3 extends over 15 amino acids. The V end was cut by 1 base, the J end by 5 bases, with 13 bases between. Germline CDR1 reads LGHDT; CDR2 reads YNNKEL (reference sequence). Time point of the sample: pre-sensitization, week 0. Treatment in this sample: therapeutic diphenylcyclopropenone sensitization with weekly scalp DPC. The sample comes from a study of human T cells and chemical hapten exposure. One entry per CDR3 protein, called by TCRdb with MiXCR from the RACE reads. The repertoire holds over 300,000 distinct CDR3 sequences, with roughly 5% as singletons.

The source of this sequence is a woman aged 45-60 years with alopecia areata. Some clones in this sample may be carry-over from other donors' samples. The rearrangement links TRBV3-1 to TRBJ2-3, with a weak D call TRBD1 (6 bases). Sequencing was performed on whole blood, taken in connection with sensitization to the hapten diphenylcyclopropenone (DPC). For the CDR3, the DNA is TGTGCCAGCAGCCAAGCTACAGGGTATATAGATACGCAGTATTTT. It encodes CASSQATGYIDTQYF.